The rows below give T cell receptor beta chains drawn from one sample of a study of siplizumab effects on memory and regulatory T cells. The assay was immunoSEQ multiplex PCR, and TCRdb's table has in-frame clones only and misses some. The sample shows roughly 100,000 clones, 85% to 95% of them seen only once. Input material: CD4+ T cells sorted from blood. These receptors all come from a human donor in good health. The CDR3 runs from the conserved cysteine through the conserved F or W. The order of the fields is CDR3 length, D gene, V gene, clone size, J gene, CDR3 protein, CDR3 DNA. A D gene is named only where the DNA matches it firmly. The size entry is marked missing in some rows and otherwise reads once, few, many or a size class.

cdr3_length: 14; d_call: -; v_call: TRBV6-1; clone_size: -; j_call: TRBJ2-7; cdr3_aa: CASSEAGRGYEQYF; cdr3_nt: TGTGCCAGCAGTGAAGCGGGGCGGGGCTACGAGCAGTACTTC
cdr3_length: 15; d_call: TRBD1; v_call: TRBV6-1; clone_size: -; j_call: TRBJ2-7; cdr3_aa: CASSARDRASYEQYF; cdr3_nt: TGTGCCAGCAGTGCCCGGGACAGGGCTTCCTACGAGCAGTACTTC
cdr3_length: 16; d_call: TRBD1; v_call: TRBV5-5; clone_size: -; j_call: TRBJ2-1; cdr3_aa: CASSPDRGWRNNEQFF; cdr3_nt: TGTGCCAGCAGCCCGGACAGGGGGTGGAGAAACAATGAGCAGTTCTTC
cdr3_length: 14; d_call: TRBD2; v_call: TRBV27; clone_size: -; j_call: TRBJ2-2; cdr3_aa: CASRGLAGSGELFF; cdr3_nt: TGTGCCAGCAGAGGACTAGCGGGATCCGGGGAGCTGTTTTTT
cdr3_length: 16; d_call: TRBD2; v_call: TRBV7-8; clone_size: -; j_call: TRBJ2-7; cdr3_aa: CASSLAGSGGWYEQYF; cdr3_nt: TGTGCCAGCAGCTTAGCGGGTAGCGGGGGGTGGTACGAGCAGTACTTC
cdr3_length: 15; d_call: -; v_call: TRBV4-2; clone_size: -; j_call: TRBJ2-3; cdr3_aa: CASSQGGTSTDTQYF; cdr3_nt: TGTGCCAGCAGCCAAGGGGGGACTAGCACAGATACGCAGTATTTT
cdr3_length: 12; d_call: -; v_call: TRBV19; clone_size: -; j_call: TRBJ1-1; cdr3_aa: CASSWQGAEAFF; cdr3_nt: TGTGCCAGTAGTTGGCAGGGTGCCGAAGCTTTCTTT
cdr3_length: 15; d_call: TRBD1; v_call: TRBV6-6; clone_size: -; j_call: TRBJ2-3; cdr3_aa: CASRAGQGVADTQYF; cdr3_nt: TGTGCCAGCAGGGCGGGACAGGGGGTTGCAGATACGCAGTATTTT
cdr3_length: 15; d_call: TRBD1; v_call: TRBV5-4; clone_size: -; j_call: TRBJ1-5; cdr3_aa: CASSWGGQGNQPQHF; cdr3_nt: TGTGCCAGCAGCTGGGGTGGACAGGGCAATCAGCCCCAGCATTTT
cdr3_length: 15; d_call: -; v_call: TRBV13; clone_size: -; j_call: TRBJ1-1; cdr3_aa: CASSLGHPPNTEAFF; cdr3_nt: TGTGCCAGCAGCTTAGGGCACCCACCGAACACTGAAGCTTTCTTT
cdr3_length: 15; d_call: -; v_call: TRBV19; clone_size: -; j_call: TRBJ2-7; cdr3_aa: CASSLQDSHSYEQYF; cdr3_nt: TGTGCCAGTAGTTTACAGGACAGCCACTCCTACGAGCAGTACTTC
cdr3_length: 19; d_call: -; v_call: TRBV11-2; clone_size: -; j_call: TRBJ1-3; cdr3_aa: CASSLFALFQGRTGNTIYF; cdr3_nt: TGTGCCAGCAGCTTATTTGCCTTGTTTCAGGGGCGGACTGGAAACACCATATATTTT
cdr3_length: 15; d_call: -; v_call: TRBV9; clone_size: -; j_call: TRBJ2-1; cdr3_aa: CASSVAETRFGEQFF; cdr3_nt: TGTGCCAGCAGCGTAGCCGAAACTAGGTTTGGTGAGCAGTTCTTC
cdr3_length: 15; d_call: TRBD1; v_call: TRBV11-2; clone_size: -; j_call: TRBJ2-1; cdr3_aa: CASSYPGQVQSEQFF; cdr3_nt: TGTGCCAGCAGCTATCCGGGACAGGTTCAGAGTGAGCAGTTCTTC
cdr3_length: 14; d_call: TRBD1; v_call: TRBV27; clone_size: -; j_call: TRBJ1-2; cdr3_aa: CASSHGTGAFGYTF; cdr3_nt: TGTGCCAGCAGTCATGGGACAGGGGCTTTTGGCTACACCTTC
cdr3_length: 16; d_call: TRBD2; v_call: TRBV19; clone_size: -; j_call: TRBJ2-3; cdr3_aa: CASSYLSGGMADTQYF; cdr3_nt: TGTGCCAGTAGCTACCTCAGCGGGGGGATGGCAGATACGCAGTATTTT
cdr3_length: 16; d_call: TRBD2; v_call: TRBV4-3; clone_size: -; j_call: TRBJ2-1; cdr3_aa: CASSPYLAGANNEQFF; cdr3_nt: TGCGCCAGCAGCCCATATCTAGCGGGAGCTAATAATGAGCAGTTCTTC
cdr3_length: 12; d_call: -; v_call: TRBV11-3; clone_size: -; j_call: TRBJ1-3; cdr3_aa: CASADPGNTIYF; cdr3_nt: TGTGCCAGCGCTGACCCCGGAAACACCATATATTTT
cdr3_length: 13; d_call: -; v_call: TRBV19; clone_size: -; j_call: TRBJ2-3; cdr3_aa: CASRRLASDTQYF; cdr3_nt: TGTGCCAGTAGGCGGCTAGCGTCAGATACGCAGTATTTT
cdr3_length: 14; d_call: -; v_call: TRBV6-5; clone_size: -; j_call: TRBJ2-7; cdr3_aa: CASSHARTGHEQYF; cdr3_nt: TGTGCCAGCAGTCACGCACGGACTGGCCACGAGCAGTACTTC
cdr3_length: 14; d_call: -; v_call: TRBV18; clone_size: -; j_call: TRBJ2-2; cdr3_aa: CASFFDTPTGELFF; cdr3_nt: TGTGCCAGCTTTTTCGATACGCCCACCGGGGAGCTGTTTTTT
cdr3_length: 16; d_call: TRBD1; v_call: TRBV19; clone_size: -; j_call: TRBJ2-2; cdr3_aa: CASRPLGTGGTGELFF; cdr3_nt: TGTGCCAGTAGGCCGCTCGGGACAGGGGGGACCGGGGAGCTGTTTTTT
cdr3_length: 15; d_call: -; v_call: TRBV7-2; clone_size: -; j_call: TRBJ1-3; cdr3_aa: CASSLITLSGNTIYF; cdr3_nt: TGTGCCAGCAGCTTAATCACCCTCTCTGGAAACACCATATATTTT
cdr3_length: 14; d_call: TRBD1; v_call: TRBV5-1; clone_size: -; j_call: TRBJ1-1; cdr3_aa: CASSLGQGYTEAFF; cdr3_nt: TGCGCCAGCAGCTTGGGACAGGGCTACACTGAAGCTTTCTTT
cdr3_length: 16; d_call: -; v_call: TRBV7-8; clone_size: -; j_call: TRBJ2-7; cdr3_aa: CASSLSADSGYYEQYF; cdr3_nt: TGTGCCAGCAGCTTAAGTGCCGACAGCGGATACTACGAGCAGTACTTC
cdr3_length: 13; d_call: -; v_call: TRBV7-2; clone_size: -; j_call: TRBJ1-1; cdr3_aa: CASSSRGGTEAFF; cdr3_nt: TGTGCCAGCAGCTCCCGGGGGGGCACTGAAGCTTTCTTT
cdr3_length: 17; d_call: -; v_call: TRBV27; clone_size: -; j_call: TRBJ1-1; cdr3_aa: CASSLTPLLGANTEAFF; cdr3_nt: TGTGCCAGCAGTTTAACCCCTTTGCTGGGGGCGAACACTGAAGCTTTCTTT
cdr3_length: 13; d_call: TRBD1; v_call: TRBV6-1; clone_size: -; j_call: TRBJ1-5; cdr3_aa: CANGQGRNQPQHF; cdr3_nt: TGTGCCAACGGACAGGGACGCAATCAGCCCCAGCATTTT
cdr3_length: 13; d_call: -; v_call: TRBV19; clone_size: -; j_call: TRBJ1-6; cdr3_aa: CASSTLVGSPLHF; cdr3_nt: TGTGCCAGTAGTACATTGGTAGGCTCACCCCTCCACTTT
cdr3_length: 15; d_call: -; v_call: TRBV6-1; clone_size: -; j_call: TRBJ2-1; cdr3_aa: CASTATGTPDNEQFF; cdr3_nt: TGTGCCAGCACAGCCACAGGGACGCCGGACAATGAGCAGTTCTTC
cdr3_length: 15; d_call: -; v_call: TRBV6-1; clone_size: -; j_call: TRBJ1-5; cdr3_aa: CASSDPRMGNQPQHF; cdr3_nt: TGTGCCAGCAGTGATCCTCGGATGGGCAATCAGCCCCAGCATTTT
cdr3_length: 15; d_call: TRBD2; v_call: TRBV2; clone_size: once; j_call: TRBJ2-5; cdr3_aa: CASIGGGGVLETQYF; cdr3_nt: TGTGCCAGCATAGGAGGCGGGGGGGTCTTAGAGACCCAGTACTTC
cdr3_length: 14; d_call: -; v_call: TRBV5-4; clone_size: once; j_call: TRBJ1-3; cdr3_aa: CASSSWGSGNTIYF; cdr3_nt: TGTGCCAGCAGCTCGTGGGGCTCTGGAAACACCATATATTTT
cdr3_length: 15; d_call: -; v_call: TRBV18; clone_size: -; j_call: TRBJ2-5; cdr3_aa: CASSPPKGPQETQYF; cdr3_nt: TGTGCCAGCTCACCACCGAAGGGACCCCAAGAGACCCAGTACTTC
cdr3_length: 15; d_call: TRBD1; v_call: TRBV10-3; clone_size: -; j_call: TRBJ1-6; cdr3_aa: CAISETDRENSPLHF; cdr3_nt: TGTGCCATCAGTGAGACTGACAGGGAAAATTCACCCCTCCACTTT
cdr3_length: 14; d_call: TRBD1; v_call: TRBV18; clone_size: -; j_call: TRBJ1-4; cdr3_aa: CASSPSGGGEKLFF; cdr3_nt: TGTGCCAGCTCACCATCAGGGGGGGGCGAAAAACTGTTTTTT
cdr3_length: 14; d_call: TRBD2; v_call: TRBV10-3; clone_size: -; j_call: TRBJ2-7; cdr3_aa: CAIKHAGGPGEQYF; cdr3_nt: TGTGCCATCAAACATGCGGGAGGGCCCGGCGAGCAGTACTTC
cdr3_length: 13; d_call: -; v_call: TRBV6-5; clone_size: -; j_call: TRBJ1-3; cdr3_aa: CASSYAGGNTIYF; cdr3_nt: TGTGCCAGCAGTTACGCTGGTGGAAACACCATATATTTT
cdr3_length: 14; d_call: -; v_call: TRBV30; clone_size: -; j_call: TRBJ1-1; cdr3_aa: CAWSVTPSVVEAFF; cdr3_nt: TGTGCCTGGAGTGTAACTCCCTCAGTGGTAGAAGCTTTCTTT
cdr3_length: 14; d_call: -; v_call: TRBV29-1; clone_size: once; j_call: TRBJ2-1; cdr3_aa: CSVDLGSDYNEQFF; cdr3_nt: TGCAGCGTTGATCTCGGGAGTGATTACAATGAGCAGTTCTTC